This T cell receptor (beta chain) was identified during a study of cytomegalovirus exposure and HLA in healthy donors. Study-level points and caveats: Several V segments, TRBV6-2 and TRBV6-3 among them, could not be told apart and were dropped.

Per the germline V gene, CDR1 is MDHEN and CDR2 is SYDVKM. The CDR3 totals 13 residues. The ends lost 5 bases at V and 6 bases at J; junction bases unmatched: 6. Notes on this clone: What it binds is unknown.

The PCR had 60 Vbeta and 13 Jbeta primers. TCRdb's copy holds only in-frame clones and misses some; the assay was immunoSEQ multiplex PCR. The sample holds 110,000 or so clones, 74% seen once. Nominal health characterized the donors when sampled, though unrecorded immune exposures were likely. The genes are TRBV28 and TRBJ2-7, with TRBD1 matching 8 bases. The sample was PBMCs. The origin of this receptor is a human donor in good health. CDR3 region: CASSADRVTEQYF. The CDR3 bases are TGTGCCAGCAGTGCGGACAGGGTGACCGAGCAGTACTTC.